This TCR beta chain was recovered during a study of T cells in Graves' hyperthyroidism and ophthalmopathy. Researchers took RNA transcripts and amplified the TCR beta CDR3 regions from them. TCR CDR3 underwent first-round RT-PCR with the HTBI primer set. TCRdb recomputed calls from the multiplex PCR reads with MiXCR, one row per CDR3 protein. The sample contains about 210,000 distinct CDR3 sequences, approximately 17% of which appear only once. The CDR3 covers 14 residues. Germline loops: CDR1 MNHEY, CDR2 SVGEGT. The ends lost 6 bases at V and 4 bases at J; junction bases unmatched: 4. This clonotype was picked up many times.

This TCR came from a man between 45 and 60 years old with Graves' hyperthyroidism. The chain couples TRBV6-2 or TRBV6-3 to TRBJ2-7; 12 nucleotides agree with TRBD2. The sequenced sample was blood. The CDR3 spells CASSEGTSGYEQYF. CDR3 DNA: TGTGCCAGCAGCGAAGGGACTAGCGGGTACGAGCAGTACTTC.